The rows below give T cell receptor beta chains drawn from one sample of a study of control samples from healthy donors and cancer patients. The assay was immunoSEQ multiplex PCR, and TCRdb's table has in-frame clones only and misses some. This sample carries approximately 150,000 clones, about 91% of them seen once, and the ten largest clones take approximately 1.8%. Sequenced input: blood. These receptors all come from a man between 18 and 29 years old in good health. The CDR3 runs from the conserved cysteine through the conserved F or W. A D gene is named only where the DNA matches it firmly. Size is stated for part of the rows, as once, few or many counts, or as a class when the clone is expanded.

clone size,D gene,J gene,V gene,CDR3 DNA,CDR3 protein
NA,NA,TRBJ2-2,TRBV28,TGTGCCACCGACAGGCGCACCGGGGAGCTGTTTTTT,CATDRRTGELFF
NA,TRBD1,TRBJ1-2,TRBV30,TGTGCCTGGAGCTGGACAGGGGACTATGGCTACACCTTC,CAWSWTGDYGYTF
NA,NA,TRBJ2-3,TRBV9,TGTGCCAGCAGCGTAGGTAAAGGCAGCACAGATACGCAGTATTTT,CASSVGKGSTDTQYF
NA,NA,TRBJ1-2,TRBV5-5,TGTGCCAGCAGCTCAATCACAGGGCCCGCTAACTATGGCTACACCTTC,CASSSITGPANYGYTF
NA,TRBD2,TRBJ2-3,TRBV5-5,TGTGCCAGCAGCTTGGTTGGTACAGCGGGGAACACAGATACGCAGTATTTT,CASSLVGTAGNTDTQYF
NA,NA,TRBJ1-1,TRBV5-1,TGCGCCAGCAGCTTGGGACAGACAAACACTGAAGCTTTCTTT,CASSLGQTNTEAFF
NA,NA,TRBJ1-3,TRBV9,TGTGCCAGCAGCGGGGCTGGAAACACCATATATTTT,CASSGAGNTIYF
NA,NA,TRBJ2-7,TRBV5-8,TGTGCCAGCAGCCCGGAGGAGCAGTACTTC,CASSPEEQYF
NA,NA,TRBJ2-6,TRBV7-2,TGTGCCAGCACCGTATCTGGGGCCAACGTCCTGACTTTC,CASTVSGANVLTF
few,NA,TRBJ2-1,TRBV25-1,TGTGCCAGCAGTGTCGGACAGAGCTCCTACAATGAGCAGTTCTTC,CASSVGQSSYNEQFF
NA,NA,TRBJ1-2,TRBV4-3,TGCGCCAGCAGCCAATCGAGTGGCCGCGACAGATATGGCTACACCTTC,CASSQSSGRDRYGYTF
NA,TRBD1,TRBJ2-2,TRBV3-1/TRBV3-2,TGTGCCAGCAGCCAAACAGGGGGGAACACCGGGGAGCTGTTTTTT,CASSQTGGNTGELFF
NA,TRBD1,TRBJ1-6,TRBV7-3,TGTGCCAGCGGACGGGACAGCACGTCACCCCTCCACTTT,CASGRDSTSPLHF
NA,TRBD1,TRBJ2-7,TRBV6-5,TGTGCCAGCAGCCCGGACAGGGGAGTCGAGCAGTACTTC,CASSPDRGVEQYF
NA,NA,TRBJ1-2,TRBV5-1,TGCGCCAGCAGCTTCAACAGACAGGACTCGTCTGGTGGCTACACCTTC,CASSFNRQDSSGGYTF
NA,NA,TRBJ1-6,TRBV6-5,TGTGCCAGCAGTTACTACGGACAAAATTCACCCCTCCACTTT,CASSYYGQNSPLHF
NA,NA,TRBJ1-3,TRBV7-2,TGTGCCAGCAGAATGACTGGAAACACCATATATTTT,CASRMTGNTIYF
NA,NA,TRBJ2-7,TRBV6-2/TRBV6-3,TGTGCCAGCAGCCTCGACAATTCCTACGAGCAGTACTTC,CASSLDNSYEQYF
NA,NA,TRBJ2-7,TRBV5-1,TGCGCCAGCAGCCCAAATCGGGGGCCCTACTACGAGCAGTACTTC,CASSPNRGPYYEQYF
NA,NA,TRBJ2-3,TRBV7-8,TGTGCCAGCAGCCACGGAGTTCTAGATACGCAGTATTTT,CASSHGVLDTQYF
NA,NA,TRBJ2-7,TRBV5-1,TGCGCCAGTAGGGGGGCAGGGATATCCTCCTACGAGCAGTACTTC,CASRGAGISSYEQYF
many,NA,TRBJ2-1,TRBV7-8,TGTGCCAGCAGCTTAGGGGGGGAGGCGGGTGAGCAGTTCTTC,CASSLGGEAGEQFF
NA,TRBD1,TRBJ1-2,TRBV4-1,TGCGCCAGCAGCCAACCGCTAACAGGGGGCTCTGGCTACACCTTC,CASSQPLTGGSGYTF
NA,NA,TRBJ2-2,TRBV27,TGTGCCAGCACGGTCAGACCAACGTTCACCGGGGAGCTGTTTTTT,CASTVRPTFTGELFF
NA,NA,TRBJ2-6,TRBV6-5,TGTGCCAGCGGGGTAATTTACTCTGGGGCCAACGTCCTGACTTTC,CASGVIYSGANVLTF
NA,TRBD1,TRBJ1-2,TRBV6-5,TGTGCCAGCAGTTACCTGGACAGGCTTGGCTATGGCTACACCTTC,CASSYLDRLGYGYTF
NA,NA,TRBJ1-1,TRBV6-2/TRBV6-3,TGTGCCAGCAGTTACTCGGGCCGAGGATTAAAAGCTTTCTTT,CASSYSGRGLKAFF